Reported below is one TCR beta chain. The specificity of this receptor is unknown. No much larger clone is present one base from it, and per-base qualities are unavailable. Participants in the prospective study were enrolled through a virtual design, were aged 18 to 89 years, and lived in approximately 25 United States geographic areas. To assign participants to cohorts, the prospective study relied on clinical history that participants themselves reported in a screening survey and a study questionnaire. For ImmuneRACE Cohort 3, a participant was defined as recovered based on two consecutive negative NP/OP PCR tests, clearance by a healthcare professional, or resolution of symptoms. Each participant in the prospective study had whole blood, serum and a nasopharyngeal or oropharyngeal swab collected by mobile phlebotomists. Additional blood draws and questionnaires over a 2-month period could optionally be provided by prospective study participants. Before DNA extraction, prospective study blood samples were shipped either frozen or at room temperature.

Trimming removed 6 bases from V and 5 bases from J; the gene matches leave 1 base unexplained. The germline V gene specifies SNHLY as CDR1 and FYNNEI as CDR2. The cysteine opens and the phenylalanine closes a CDR3 of 12 amino acids. Kept here is only the CDR3 DNA, which spans 36 bases and is read in frame from base 1. The sample belongs to a study of blood T cell repertoires in COVID-19 (dated by TCRdb to the early 2020s). In the study overall: Samples covering the acute and convalescent phases of COVID-19 were provided by collaborators in the United States, Italy and Spain. The material from the prospective study consisted of cDNA or gDNA derived from T cells, B-cell-depleted T cells, or PBMCs. Subjects who had been exposed to COVID-19, were actively infected with it, or had recovered from it provided the deeply sampled blood TCRbeta repertoires that made up the dataset. The repertoires were released in a freely available public database intended as a resource for research on the immune response to SARS-CoV-2. The samples were drawn from the first 160 participants of the ongoing ImmuneRACE study and from 1,200 or so subjects provided by 6 global collaborators. The sample metadata nearly always contained a de-identified subject ID, COVID-19 status, age in years and sex. Where HLA class I and class II types were available, the types were taken from metadata supplied by the sample provider, not from assay-based typing.

Here is what the overall study found, with its caveats: The amount of clinical and demographic metadata varied by source and participant and was provided uncurated.

TCRbeta CDR3 regions were amplified from genomic DNA using the immunoSEQ Assay, a bias-controlled multiplex PCR. The original methods were these. Nucleated cell counts per sample were estimated from amplification of reference gene primers within the assay. To quantify the absolute abundance of each unique TCRbeta CDR3 rearrangement, sequence reads were collapsed and filtered. Productive Simpson clonality was computed per sample as the square root of Simpson's diversity index over productive rearrangements. Imported from immuneACCESS, the table was reduced by TCRdb to in-frame sequences with V and J called. These copies leave out some clones; in studies compared against another copy, an unresolved V gene accounts for under half, and the cause of the remainder is not known. Clone size and V and J calls were adopted from that table, with D and trimming inferred from the DNA. This sample holds a few hundred thousand clones; around nine tenths were observed only once. The top ten hold about 5.5% of the sample.

Rearrangement joined TRBV2 to TRBJ2-3, and 8 junctional nucleotides match TRBD1. The sequence derives from a woman in her thirties or forties who had recovered from COVID-19. The sequenced sample was PBMCs or T cells enriched from blood (not recorded which). At the DNA level, the sequence is TGTGCCAGCAGGACAGGGGAAGATACGCAGTATTTT. This is translated as CASRTGEDTQYF.